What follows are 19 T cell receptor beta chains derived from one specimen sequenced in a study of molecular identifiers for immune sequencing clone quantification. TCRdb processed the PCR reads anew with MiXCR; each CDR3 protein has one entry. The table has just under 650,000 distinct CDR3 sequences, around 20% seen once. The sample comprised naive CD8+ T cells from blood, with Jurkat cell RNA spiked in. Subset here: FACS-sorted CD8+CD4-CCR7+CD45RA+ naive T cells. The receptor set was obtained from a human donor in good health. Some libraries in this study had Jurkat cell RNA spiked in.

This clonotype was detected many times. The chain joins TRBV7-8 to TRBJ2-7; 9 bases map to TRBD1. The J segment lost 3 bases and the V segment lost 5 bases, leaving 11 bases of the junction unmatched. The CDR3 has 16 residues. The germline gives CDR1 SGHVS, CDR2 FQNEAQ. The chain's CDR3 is CASSPPGGQGFYEQYF. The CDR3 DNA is TGTGCCAGCAGCCCCCCGGGAGGACAGGGGTTCTACGAGCAGTACTTC. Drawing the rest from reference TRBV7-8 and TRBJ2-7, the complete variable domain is GAGVSQSPRYKVAKRGQDVALRCDPISGHVSLFWYQQALGQGPEFLTYFQNEAQLDKSGLPSDRFFAERPEGSVSTLKIQRTQQEDSAVYLCASSPPGGQGFYEQYFGPGTRLTVT.

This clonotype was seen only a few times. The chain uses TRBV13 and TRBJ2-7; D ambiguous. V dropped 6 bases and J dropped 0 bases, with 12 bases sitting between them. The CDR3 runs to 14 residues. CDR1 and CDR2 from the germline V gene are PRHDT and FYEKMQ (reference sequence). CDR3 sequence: CASSYKMASYEQYF. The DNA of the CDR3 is TGTGCCAGCAGTTATAAGATGGCCTCCTACGAGCAGTACTTC. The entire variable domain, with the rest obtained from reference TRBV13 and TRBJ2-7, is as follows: AAGVIQSPRHLIKEKRETATLKCYPIPRHDTVYWYQQGPGQDPQFLISFYEKMQSDKGSIPDRFSAQQFSDYHSELNMSSLELGDSALYFCASSYKMASYEQYFGPGTRLTVT.

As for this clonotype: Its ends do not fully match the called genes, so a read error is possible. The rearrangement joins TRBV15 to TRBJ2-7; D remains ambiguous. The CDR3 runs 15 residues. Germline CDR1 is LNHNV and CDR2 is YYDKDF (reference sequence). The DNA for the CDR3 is TGTGCCACCAGCGGAGATCTAGGGCTCCCCTACGAGCAGTACTTC. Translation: CATSGDLGLPYEQYF. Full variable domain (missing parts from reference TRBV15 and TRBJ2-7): DAMVIQNPRYQVTQFGKPVTLSCSQTLNHNVMYWYQQKSSQAPKLLFHYYDKDFNNEADTPDNFQSRRPNTSFCFLDIRSPGLGDTAMYLCATSGDLGLPYEQYFGPGTRLTVT.

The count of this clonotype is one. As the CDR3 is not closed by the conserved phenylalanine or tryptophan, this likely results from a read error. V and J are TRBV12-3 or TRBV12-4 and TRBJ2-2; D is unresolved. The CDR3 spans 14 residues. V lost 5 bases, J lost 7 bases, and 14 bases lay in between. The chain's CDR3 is CASSDASWGGELFL. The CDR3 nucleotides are TGTGCCAGCAGTGATGCGTCGTGGGGCGGGGAGCTGTTTCTT.

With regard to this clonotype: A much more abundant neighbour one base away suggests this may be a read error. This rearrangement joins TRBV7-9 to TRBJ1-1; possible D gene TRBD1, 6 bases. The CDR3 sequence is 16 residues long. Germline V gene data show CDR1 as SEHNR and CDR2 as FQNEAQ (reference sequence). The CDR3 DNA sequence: TGTGCCAGCAGCCACAATCCGGGACACTTGAACGCTGAAGCTTTCTTT. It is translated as CASSHNPGHLNAEAFF.

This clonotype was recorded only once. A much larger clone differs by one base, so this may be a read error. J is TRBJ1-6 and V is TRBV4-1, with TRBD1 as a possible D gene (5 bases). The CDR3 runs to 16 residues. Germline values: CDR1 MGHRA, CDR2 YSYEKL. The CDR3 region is CASSQSGQSYNPPLHF. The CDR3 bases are TGCGCCAGCAGCCAGTCGGGGCAGTCCTATAATCCACCCCTCCACTTT.

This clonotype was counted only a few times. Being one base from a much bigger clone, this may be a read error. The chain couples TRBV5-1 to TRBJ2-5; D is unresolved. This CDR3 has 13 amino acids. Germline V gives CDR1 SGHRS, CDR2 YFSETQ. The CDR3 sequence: CASSLAIEETQHF. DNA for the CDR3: TGCGCCAGCAGCTTGGCCATTGAAGAGACCCAGCACTTC. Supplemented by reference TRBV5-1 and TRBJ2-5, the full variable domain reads KAGVTQTPRYLIKTRGQQVTLSCSPISGHRSVSWYQQTPGQGLQFLFEYFSETQRNKGNFPGRFSGRQFSNSRSEMNVSTLELGDSALYLCASSLAIEETQHFGPGTRLLVL.

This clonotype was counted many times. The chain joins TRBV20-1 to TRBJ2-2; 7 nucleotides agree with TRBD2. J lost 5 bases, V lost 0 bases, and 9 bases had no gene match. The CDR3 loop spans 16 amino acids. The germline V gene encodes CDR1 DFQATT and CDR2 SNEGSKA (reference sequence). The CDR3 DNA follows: TGCAGTGCTAGAGATCAAGGGACTAAGGGTACCGGGGAGCTGTTTTTT. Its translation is CSARDQGTKGTGELFF.

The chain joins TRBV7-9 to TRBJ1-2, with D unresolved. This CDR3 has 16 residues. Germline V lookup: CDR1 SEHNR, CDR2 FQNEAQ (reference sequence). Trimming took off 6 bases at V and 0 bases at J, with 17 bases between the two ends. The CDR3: CASSPGPGSANYGYTF. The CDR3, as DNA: TGTGCCAGCAGTCCCGGACCCGGGTCCGCTAACTATGGCTACACCTTC. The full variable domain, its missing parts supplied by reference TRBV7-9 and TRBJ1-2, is DTGVSQNPRHKITKRGQNVTFRCDPISEHNRLYWYRQTLGQGPEFLTYFQNEAQLEKSRLLSDRFSAERPKGSFSTLEIQRTEQGDSAMYLCASSPGPGSANYGYTFGSGTRLTVV.

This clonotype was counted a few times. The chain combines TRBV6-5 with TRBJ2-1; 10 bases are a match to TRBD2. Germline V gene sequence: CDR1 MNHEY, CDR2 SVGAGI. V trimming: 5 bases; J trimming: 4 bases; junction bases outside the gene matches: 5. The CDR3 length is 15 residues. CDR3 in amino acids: CASSNLAGAYNEQFF. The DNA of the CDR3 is TGTGCCAGCAGTAATCTAGCGGGGGCATACAATGAGCAGTTCTTC.

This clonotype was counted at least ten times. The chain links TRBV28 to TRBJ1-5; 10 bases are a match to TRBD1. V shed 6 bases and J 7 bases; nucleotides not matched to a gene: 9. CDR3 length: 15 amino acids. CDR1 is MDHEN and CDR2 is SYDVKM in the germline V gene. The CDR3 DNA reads TGTGCCAGCAGATCCTCACCGGGACAGGGGCAGCCCCAGCATTTT. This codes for CASRSSPGQGQPQHF.

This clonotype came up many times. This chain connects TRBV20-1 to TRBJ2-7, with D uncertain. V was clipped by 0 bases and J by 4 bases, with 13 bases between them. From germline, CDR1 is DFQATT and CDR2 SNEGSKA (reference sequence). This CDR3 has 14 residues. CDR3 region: CSARDTDPTYEQYF. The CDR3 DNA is TGCAGTGCTAGAGATACCGACCCGACTTACGAGCAGTACTTC.

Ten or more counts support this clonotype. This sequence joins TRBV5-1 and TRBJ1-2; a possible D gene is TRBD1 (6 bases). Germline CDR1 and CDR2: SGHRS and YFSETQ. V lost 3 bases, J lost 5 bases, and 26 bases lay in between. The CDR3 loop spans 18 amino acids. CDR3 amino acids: CASSSVATGAPVNYGYTF. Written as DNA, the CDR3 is TGCGCCAGCAGCTCGGTAGCTACGGGGGCACCCGTGAATTATGGCTACACCTTC.

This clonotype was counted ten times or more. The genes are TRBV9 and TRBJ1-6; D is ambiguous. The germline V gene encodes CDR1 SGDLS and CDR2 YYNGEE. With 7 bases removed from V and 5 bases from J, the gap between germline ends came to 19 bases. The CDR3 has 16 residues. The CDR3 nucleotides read TGTGCCAGCGGTTATGATACGATTGGCGATAATTCACCCCTCCACTTT. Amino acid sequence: CASGYDTIGDNSPLHF.

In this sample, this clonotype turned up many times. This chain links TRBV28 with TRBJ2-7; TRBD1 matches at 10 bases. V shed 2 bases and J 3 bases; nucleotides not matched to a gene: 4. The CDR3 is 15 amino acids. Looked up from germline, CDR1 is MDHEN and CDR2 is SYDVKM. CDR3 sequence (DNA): TGTGCCAGCAGTTTAAGAGGGGACAGGGGCTACGAGCAGTACTTC. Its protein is CASSLRGDRGYEQYF.

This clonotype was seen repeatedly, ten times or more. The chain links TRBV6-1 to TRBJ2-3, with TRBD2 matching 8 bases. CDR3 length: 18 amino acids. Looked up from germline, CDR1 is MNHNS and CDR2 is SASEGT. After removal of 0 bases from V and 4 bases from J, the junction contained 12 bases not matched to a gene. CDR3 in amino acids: CASSEALLGTSYSDTQYF. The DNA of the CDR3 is TGTGCCAGCAGTGAAGCGCTTCTCGGGACTAGTTATTCAGATACGCAGTATTTT.

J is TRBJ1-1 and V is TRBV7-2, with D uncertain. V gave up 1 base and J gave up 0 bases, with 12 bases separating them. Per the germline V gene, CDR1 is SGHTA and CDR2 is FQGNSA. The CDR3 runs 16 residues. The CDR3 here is CASSLGLGGLNTEAFF. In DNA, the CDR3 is TGTGCCAGCAGCTTAGGGTTGGGAGGGTTGAACACTGAAGCTTTCTTT.

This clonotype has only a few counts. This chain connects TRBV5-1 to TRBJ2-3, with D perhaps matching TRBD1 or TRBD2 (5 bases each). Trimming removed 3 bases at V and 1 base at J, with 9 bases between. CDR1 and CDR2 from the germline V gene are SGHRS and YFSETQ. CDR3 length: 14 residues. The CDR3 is CASSWGSGTDTQYF. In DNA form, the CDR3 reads TGCGCCAGCAGCTGGGGGTCCGGCACAGATACGCAGTATTTT.

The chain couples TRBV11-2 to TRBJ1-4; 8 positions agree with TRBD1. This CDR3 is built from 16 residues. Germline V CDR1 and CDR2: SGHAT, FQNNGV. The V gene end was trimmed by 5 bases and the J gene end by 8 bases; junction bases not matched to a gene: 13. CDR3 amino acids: CASSPGRGLQEEKLFF. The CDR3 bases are TGTGCCAGCAGCCCCGGCAGGGGGCTTCAAGAAGAAAAACTGTTTTTT.